This T cell receptor (beta chain) was observed in a study of T cell repertoires in cytomegalovirus infection. Study details: Signatures in public TCR beta sequences pointed to both CMV infection and matching HLA type. Notes on the study in general: CMV carriers with the relevant HLA were identified by cumulative public TCR beta family frequency. CMV-specific TCR beta clonotypes restricted by HLA-C dominated the ex vivo response.

This clonotype was counted many times. Its antigen is unidentified. TCRdb re-called the reads through MiXCR, storing one row per CDR3 protein. The top ten clones hold 12% of a sample with around 310,000 distinct CDR3 sequences, under 20% of them seen once. Looked up from germline, CDR1 is MGHRA and CDR2 is YSYEKL. The CDR3 runs 14 residues. With 3 bases removed from V and 4 bases from J, the gap between germline ends came to 11 bases. The chain combines TRBV4-1 with TRBJ2-3, with a possible D match to TRBD2 (5 bases). The sequenced sample consisted of PBMCs. This clonotype was obtained from a human donor in good health (CMV status not recorded). Some clones in this sample may be carry-over from other donors' samples. For the CDR3, the DNA is TGCGCCAGCAGCCATAGGACTCCCGCAGATACGCAGTATTTT. It translates to CASSHRTPADTQYF.